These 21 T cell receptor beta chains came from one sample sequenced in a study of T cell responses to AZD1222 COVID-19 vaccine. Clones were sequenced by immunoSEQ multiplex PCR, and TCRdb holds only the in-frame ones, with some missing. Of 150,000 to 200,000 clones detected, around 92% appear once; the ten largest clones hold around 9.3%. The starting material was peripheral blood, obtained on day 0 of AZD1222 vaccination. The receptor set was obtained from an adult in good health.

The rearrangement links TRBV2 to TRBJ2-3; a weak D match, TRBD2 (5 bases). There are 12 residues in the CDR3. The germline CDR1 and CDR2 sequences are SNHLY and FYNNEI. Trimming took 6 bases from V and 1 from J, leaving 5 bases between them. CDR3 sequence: CASREGTDTQYF. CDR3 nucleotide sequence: TGTGCCAGCAGGGAGGGCACAGATACGCAGTATTTT.

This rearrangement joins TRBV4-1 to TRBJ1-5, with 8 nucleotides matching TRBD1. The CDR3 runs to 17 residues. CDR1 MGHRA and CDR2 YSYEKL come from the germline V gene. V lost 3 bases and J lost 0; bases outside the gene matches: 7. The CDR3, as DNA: TGCGCCAGCAGCCACCACCCCAGGGGGCCTAGCAATCAGCCCCAGCATTTT. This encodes CASSHHPRGPSNQPQHF.

The DNA for the CDR3 is TGTGCCAGCGGGACCGAACCATTAACTGGAAACACCATATATTTT. Translation gives CASGTEPLTGNTIYF. This chain links TRBV19 with TRBJ1-3; D possibly corresponds to TRBD1 (5 bases). The CDR3 is 15 residues long. CDR1 is LNHDA and CDR2 is SQIVND in the germline V gene (reference sequence). Between the trimmed V and J ends, which lost 9 bases and 2 bases, there was a span of 17 bases.

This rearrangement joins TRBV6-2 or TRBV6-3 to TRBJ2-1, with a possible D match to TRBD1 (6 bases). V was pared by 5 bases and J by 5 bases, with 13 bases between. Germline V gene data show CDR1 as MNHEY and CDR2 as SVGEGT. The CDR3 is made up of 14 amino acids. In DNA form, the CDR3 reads TGTGCCAGCAGTACCCGGACAGAAAACAATGAGCAGTTCTTC. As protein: CASSTRTENNEQFF.

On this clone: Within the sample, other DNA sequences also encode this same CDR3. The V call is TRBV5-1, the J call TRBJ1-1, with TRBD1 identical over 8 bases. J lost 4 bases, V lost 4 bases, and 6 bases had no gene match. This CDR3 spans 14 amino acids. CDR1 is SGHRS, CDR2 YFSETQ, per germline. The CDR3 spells CASSTRQGSTEAFF. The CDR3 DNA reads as TGCGCCAGCAGCACCAGACAGGGGAGCACTGAAGCTTTCTTT.

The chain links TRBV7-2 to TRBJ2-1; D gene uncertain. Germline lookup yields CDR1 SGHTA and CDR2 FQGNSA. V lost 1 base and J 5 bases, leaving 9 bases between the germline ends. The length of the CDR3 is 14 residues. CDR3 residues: CASSLGSHNNEQFF. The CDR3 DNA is TGTGCCAGCAGCTTAGGGTCCCACAACAATGAGCAGTTCTTC.

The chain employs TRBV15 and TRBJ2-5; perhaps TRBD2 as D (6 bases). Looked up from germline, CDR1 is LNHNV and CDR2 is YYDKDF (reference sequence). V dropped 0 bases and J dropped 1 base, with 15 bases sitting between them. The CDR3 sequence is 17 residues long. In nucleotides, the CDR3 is TGTGCCACCAGCAGAGAGTTTTTGGGGGGTCTCCAAGAGACCCAGTACTTC. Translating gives CATSREFLGGLQETQYF.

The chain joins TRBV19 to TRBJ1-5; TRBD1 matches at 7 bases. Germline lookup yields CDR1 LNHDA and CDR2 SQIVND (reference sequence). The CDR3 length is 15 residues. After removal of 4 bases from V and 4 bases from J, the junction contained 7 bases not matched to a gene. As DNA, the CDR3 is TGTGCCAGTAGTACTACCGGGACAGAGAATCAGCCCCAGCATTTT. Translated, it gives CASSTTGTENQPQHF.

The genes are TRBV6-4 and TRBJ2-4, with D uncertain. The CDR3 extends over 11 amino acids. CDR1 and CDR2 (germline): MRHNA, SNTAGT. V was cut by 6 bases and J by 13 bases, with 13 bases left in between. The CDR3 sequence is CASRAPDAQYF. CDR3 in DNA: TGTGCCAGCAGAGCCCCGGACGCGCAGTACTTC.

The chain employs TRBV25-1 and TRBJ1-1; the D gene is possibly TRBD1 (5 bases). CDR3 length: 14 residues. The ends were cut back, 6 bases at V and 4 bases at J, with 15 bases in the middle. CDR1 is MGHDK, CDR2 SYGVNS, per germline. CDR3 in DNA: TGTGCCAGCAGCGAAGACCAGGGCCCCACTGAAGCTTTCTTT. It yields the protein CASSEDQGPTEAFF.

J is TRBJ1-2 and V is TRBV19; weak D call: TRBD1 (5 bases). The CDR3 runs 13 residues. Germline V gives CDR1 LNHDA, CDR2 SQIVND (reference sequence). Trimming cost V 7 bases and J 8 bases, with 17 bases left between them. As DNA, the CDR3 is TGTGCCAGTATCCGGTCCGGGGACGAAGGCTACACCTTC. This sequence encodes CASIRSGDEGYTF.

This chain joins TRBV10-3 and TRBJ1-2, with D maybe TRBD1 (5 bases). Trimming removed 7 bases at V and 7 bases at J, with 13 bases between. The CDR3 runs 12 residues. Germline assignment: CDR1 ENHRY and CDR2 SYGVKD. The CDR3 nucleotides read TGTGCCATCACGGCAGGGAATAGTGGCTACACCTTC. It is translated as CAITAGNSGYTF.

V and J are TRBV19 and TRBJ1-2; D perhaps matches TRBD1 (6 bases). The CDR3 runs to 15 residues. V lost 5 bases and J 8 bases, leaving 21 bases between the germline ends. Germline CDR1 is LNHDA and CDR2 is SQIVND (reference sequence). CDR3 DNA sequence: TGTGCCAGTAGTGTCATACAGGGAACGAACTTGGGCTACACCTTC. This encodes CASSVIQGTNLGYTF.

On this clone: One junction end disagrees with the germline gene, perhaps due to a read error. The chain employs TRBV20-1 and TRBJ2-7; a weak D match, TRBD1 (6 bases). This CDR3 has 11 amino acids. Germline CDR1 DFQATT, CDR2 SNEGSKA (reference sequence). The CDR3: CSARGGRVSVF. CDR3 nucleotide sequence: TGCAGTGCTAGAGGGGGGCGGGTTTCGGTCTTC.

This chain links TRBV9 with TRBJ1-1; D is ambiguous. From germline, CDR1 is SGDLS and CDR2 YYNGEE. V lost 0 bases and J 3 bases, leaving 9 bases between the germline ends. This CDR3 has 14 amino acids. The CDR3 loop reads CASSVASEYTEAFF. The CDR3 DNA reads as TGTGCCAGCAGCGTAGCTTCCGAATACACTGAAGCTTTCTTT.

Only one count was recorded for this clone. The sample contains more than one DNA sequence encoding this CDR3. The CDR3 sequence is CASSPDRGDEAFF. CDR3 coding DNA: TGTGCCAGCAGCCCGGACAGGGGAGACGAAGCTTTCTTT. This chain connects TRBV12-3 or TRBV12-4 to TRBJ1-1; 9 positions agree with TRBD1. The CDR3 loop spans 13 amino acids. Trimming cost V 6 bases and J 8 bases; bases outside gene matches: 7.

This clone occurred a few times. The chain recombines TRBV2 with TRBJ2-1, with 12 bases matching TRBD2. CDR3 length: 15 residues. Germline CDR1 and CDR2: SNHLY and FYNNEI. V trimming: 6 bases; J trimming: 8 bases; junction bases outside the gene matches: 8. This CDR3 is CASRATSGRGDEQFF. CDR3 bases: TGTGCCAGCAGGGCGACTAGCGGGAGAGGTGATGAGCAGTTCTTC.

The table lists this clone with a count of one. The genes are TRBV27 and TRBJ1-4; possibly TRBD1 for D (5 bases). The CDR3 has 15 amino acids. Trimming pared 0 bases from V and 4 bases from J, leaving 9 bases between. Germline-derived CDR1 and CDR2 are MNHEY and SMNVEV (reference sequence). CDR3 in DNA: TGTGCCAGCAGTTTATCGGGGCAGTTTAATGAAAAACTGTTTTTT. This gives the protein CASSLSGQFNEKLFF. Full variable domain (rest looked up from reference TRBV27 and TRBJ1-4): EAQVTQNPRYLITVTGKKLTVTCSQNMNHEYMSWYRQDPGLGLRQIYYSMNVEVTDKGDVPEGYKVSRKEKRNFPLILESPSPNQTSLYFCASSLSGQFNEKLFFGSGTQLSVL.

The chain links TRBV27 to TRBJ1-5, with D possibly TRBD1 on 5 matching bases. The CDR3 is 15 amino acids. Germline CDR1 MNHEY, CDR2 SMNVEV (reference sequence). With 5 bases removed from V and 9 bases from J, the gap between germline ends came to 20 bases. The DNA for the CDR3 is TGTGCCAGCAGTACGACCGGGACCAAATGGAGGCCCCAGCATTTT. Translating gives CASSTTGTKWRPQHF.

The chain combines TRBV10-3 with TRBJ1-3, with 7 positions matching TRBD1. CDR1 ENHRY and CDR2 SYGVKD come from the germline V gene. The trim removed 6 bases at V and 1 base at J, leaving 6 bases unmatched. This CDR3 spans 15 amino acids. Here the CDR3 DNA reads TGTGCCATCAGCATCGGACAGGCTTCTGGAAACACCATATATTTT. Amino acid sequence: CAISIGQASGNTIYF.

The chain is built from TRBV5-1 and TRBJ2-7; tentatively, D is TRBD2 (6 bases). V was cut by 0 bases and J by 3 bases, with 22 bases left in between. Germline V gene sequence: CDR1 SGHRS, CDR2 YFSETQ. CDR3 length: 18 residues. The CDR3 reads CASSLAGPEGTANYEQYV. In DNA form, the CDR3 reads TGCGCCAGCAGCTTGGCCGGCCCGGAGGGGACTGCTAACTACGAGCAGTACGTC.